The present TCR beta chain was sequenced within a study of CD8 T cells in Susac syndrome. Across the whole study: Patients with Susac syndrome, at blood draw, were therapy-naive, on corticosteroids, or on intravenous immunoglobulin alone.

The RNA input was 0.5 to 1 ug, and it was reverse transcribed with random hexamers. An immunoSEQ multiplex PCR generated amplified TCR beta CDR3 products spanning 54 Vbeta and 13 Jbeta. TCRdb independently ran MiXCR on the immunoSEQ multiplex PCR reads; one entry per CDR3 protein. The table has under 300,000 distinct CDR3 sequences, almost 97% seen once. CDR1 MDHEN and CDR2 SYDVKM come from the germline V gene. The V segment lost 5 bases and the J segment 3 bases; nucleotides outside the gene matches: 6. The CDR3 length is 15 residues. TCR beta sequencing covered blood CD8+ and CD4+ T cells. The J gene is TRBJ2-7, the V gene TRBV28, with TRBD1 matching over 11 bases. Sequencing was performed on CD4+ T cells from PBMCs. This clonotype originated in a human donor with Susac syndrome. In nucleotides, the CDR3 is TGTGCCAGCAGTGAATCCGGGACAGGGGGCTACGAGCAGTACTTC. Protein sequence: CASSESGTGGYEQYF.